The present TCR beta chain was sequenced within a study of shared clonotypes between healthy human individuals. Study-wide background: Donors had three CD4 naive, three CD4 memory, two CD8 naive and one CD8 memory plate apiece.

CDR1 is GTSNPN, CDR2 SVGIG, per germline (reference sequence). Trimming took 5 bases from V and 5 from J, leaving 18 bases between them. The CDR3 totals 14 residues. The study, taken as a whole, reports: Naive subsets generally had larger estimated richness than memory subsets.

Splitting of each subset's genomic DNA was done evenly across several immunoSEQ plates. The method was immunoSEQ multiplex PCR; TCRdb's version includes in-frame clones alone and lacks a portion of them. The repertoire consists of about 2.5 million clones, with 85% to 95% occurring once and the leading ten covering 0.37%. In regard to this clone: What it binds is unknown.

The sequencing sample was made of naive CD4+ T cells from PBMCs. Subset indicated: CD45RA+ positively selected. The sequence was collected from a man aged 18 to 30 in good health. Some clones in this sample may be carry-over from other donors' samples. The genes are TRBV30 and TRBJ1-1; D remains unclear. In DNA, the CDR3 is TGTGCCTGGGGGAGGACGGCTCCTGGGACTGAAGCTTTCTTT. Its translation is CAWGRTAPGTEAFF.